This entry lists 5 T cell receptor beta chains sequenced from one sample in a study of cytomegalovirus exposure and HLA in healthy donors. PCR used 60 Vbeta primers and 13 Jbeta primers. Sequenced by immunoSEQ multiplex PCR; TCRdb stores in-frame clones only, minus some. This sample has 150,000 to 200,000 clones, with 80% to 90% found just once. The sequenced material came from PBMCs. These receptor sequences come from a middle-aged man in good health and CMV-seropositive.

The chain carries TRBV7-3 and TRBJ2-2, with 9 bases that match TRBD2. Germline loops: CDR1 SGHTA, CDR2 FQGTGA. The ends lost 2 bases at V and 0 bases at J; junction bases unmatched: 4. This CDR3 is built from 17 residues. CDR3 sequence reads: CASSLYPSGTNTGELFF. The CDR3 bases are TGTGCCAGCAGCTTATATCCTAGCGGGACGAACACCGGGGAGCTGTTTTTT.

The chain is built from TRBV2 and TRBJ1-2, with 7 bases lining up with TRBD1. The V gene's germline CDR1 is SNHLY and CDR2 FYNNEI. J lost 0 bases, V lost 6 bases, and 4 bases had no gene match. This CDR3 has 14 residues. The CDR3 DNA reads TGTGCCAGCAGGACAGGGACTTCTAACTATGGCTACACCTTC. Its translation: CASRTGTSNYGYTF. Complete variable domain (other parts from reference TRBV2 and TRBJ1-2): EPEVTQTPSHQVTQMGQEVILRCVPISNHLYFYWYRQILGQKVEFLVSFYNNEISEKSEIFDDQFSVERPDGSNFTLKIRSTKLEDSAMYFCASRTGTSNYGYTFGSGTRLTVV.

The chain employs TRBV28 and TRBJ2-7, with D maybe TRBD2 (6 bases). The CDR3 has 15 residues. Trimming left V 6 bases short and J 4 bases short, with 19 bases between. CDR1 and CDR2 (germline): MDHEN, SYDVKM. This CDR3 is CASSDPGTYIYEQYF. The CDR3 region has the DNA TGTGCCAGCAGCGACCCCGGGACTTACATTTACGAGCAGTACTTC.

V is TRBV10-1 and J is TRBJ2-3; D unclear. CDR3 length equals 14 residues. The V end lost 8 bases, the J end lost 2 bases, and 14 bases lay between the germline ends. CDR1 is WNHNN, CDR2 SYGVQD, per germline (reference sequence). The CDR3 DNA follows: TGCGCCAGCTCCGATCGCGGCTACACAGATACGCAGTATTTT. Encoded protein: CASSDRGYTDTQYF.

The gene calls are TRBV19 and TRBJ2-3; 10 bases line up with TRBD2. The germline gives CDR1 LNHDA, CDR2 SQIVND (reference sequence). CDR3 length: 16 amino acids. Germline trimming cut 3 bases from V and 5 bases from J; bases unmatched to any gene: 8. CDR3 amino acids: CASSIRLAGGIDTQYF. CDR3 nucleotide sequence: TGTGCCAGTAGTATCCGGTTAGCGGGAGGTATAGATACGCAGTATTTT.